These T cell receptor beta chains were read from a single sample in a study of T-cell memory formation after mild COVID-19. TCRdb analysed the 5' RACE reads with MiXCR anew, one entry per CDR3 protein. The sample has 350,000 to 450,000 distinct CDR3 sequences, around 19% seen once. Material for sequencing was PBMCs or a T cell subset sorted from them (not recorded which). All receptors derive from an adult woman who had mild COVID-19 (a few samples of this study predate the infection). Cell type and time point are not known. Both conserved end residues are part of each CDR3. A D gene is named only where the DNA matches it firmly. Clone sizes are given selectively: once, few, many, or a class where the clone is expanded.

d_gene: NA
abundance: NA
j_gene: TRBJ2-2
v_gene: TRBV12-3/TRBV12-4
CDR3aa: CASRRTARELFF
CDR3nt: TGTGCCAGCAGGCGGACTGCTCGGGAGCTGTTTTTT

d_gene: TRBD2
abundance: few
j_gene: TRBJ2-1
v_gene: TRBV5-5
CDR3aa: CASRVRATSGGGSYNEQFF
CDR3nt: TGTGCCAGCAGGGTAAGGGCCACTAGCGGGGGAGGCTCCTACAATGAGCAGTTCTTC

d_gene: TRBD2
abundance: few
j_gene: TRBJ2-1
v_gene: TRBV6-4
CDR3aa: CASSDSSGSQDEQFF
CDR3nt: TGTGCCAGCAGTGACTCTAGCGGGAGTCAAGATGAGCAGTTCTTC

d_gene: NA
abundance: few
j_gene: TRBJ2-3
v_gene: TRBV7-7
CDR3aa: CASSPRWGLGTDTQYF
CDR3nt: TGTGCTAGCAGCCCCCGCTGGGGCCTGGGGACAGATACGCAGTATTTT

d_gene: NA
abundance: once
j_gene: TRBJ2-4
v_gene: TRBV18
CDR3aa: CASSPSLQGSGAKNIQYF
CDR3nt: TGTGCCAGCTCACCAAGTCTCCAAGGTAGCGGAGCCAAAAACATTCAGTACTTC

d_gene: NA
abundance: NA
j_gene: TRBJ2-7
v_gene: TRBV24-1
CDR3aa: CATGRGNEQYF
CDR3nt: TGTGCCACCGGACGGGGGAACGAGCAGTACTTC

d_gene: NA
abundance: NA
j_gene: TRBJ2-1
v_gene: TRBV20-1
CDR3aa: CSEKRGNEQFF
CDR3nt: TGCAGTGAAAAACGGGGCAATGAGCAGTTCTTC

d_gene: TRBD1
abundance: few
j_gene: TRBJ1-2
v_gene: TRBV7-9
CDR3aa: CASSSTGYGYGYTF
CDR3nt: TGTGCCAGCAGCTCGACAGGGTATGGCTATGGCTACACCTTC

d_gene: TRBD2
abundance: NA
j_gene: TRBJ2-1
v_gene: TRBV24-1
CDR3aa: CATELGTSGSNEQFF
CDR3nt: TGTGCCACCGAACTCGGGACTAGCGGGAGCAATGAGCAGTTCTTC

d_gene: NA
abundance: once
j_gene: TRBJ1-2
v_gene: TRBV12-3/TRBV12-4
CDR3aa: CASSFSAGYTF
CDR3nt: TGTGCCAGCAGTTTTTCGGCTGGCTACACCTTC

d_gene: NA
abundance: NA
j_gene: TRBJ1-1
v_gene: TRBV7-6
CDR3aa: CASSLVQAWDTEAFF
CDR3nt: TGTGCCAGCAGCTTGGTACAGGCGTGGGACACTGAAGCTTTCTTT

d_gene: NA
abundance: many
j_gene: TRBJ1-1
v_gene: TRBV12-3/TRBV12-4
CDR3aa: CASGVSGGTEAFF
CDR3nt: TGTGCCAGCGGGGTGTCCGGAGGCACTGAAGCTTTCTTT

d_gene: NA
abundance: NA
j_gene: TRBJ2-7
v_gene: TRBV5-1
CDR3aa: CASSLALRSALTFFYEQYF
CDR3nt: TGCGCCAGCAGCTTGGCTCTTCGTAGCGCCCTCACCTTCTTCTACGAGCAGTACTTC

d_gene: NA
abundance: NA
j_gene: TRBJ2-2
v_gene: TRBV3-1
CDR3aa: CASPSGTGELFF
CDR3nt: TGTGCCAGCCCATCTGGAACCGGGGAGCTGTTTTTT

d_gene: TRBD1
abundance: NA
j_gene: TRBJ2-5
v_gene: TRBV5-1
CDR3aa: CASNPGGQPQETQYF
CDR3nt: TGCGCCAGCAACCCTGGGGGACAGCCCCAAGAGACCCAGTACTTC

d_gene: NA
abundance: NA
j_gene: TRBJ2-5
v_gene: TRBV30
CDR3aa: CAWSGLVETQYF
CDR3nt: TGTGCCTGGAGTGGTCTAGTGGAGACCCAGTACTTC

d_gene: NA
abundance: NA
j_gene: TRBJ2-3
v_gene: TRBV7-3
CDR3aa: CASSTEITDTQYF
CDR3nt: TGTGCCAGCAGCACGGAGATCACAGATACGCAGTATTTT

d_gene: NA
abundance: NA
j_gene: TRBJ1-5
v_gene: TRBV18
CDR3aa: CASSPGFDNQPQHF
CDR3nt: TGTGCCAGCTCACCGGGTTTTGACAATCAGCCCCAGCATTTT

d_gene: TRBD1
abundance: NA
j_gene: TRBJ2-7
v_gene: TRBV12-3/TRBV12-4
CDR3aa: CASRRGQVYEQYF
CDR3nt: TGTGCCAGCAGGAGGGGGCAGGTCTACGAGCAGTACTTC

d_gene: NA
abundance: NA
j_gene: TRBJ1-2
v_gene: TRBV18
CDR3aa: CASSPPRAGNYGYTF
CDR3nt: TGTGCCAGCTCACCACCTCGGGCCGGAAACTATGGCTACACCTTC

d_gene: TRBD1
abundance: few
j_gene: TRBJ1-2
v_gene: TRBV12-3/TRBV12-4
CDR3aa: CASSASQGVEGYTF
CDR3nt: TGTGCCAGCAGTGCCTCACAGGGGGTGGAAGGCTACACCTTC

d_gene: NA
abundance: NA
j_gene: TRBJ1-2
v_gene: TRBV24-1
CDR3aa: CATSDPRHPPPYGYTF
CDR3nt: TGTGCCACCAGTGATCCAAGACACCCACCACCCTATGGCTACACCTTC

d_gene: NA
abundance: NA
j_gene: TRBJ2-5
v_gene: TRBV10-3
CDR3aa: CAISESAPLRRETQYF
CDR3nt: TGTGCCATCAGTGAGTCGGCGCCCCTTCGGAGGGAGACCCAGTACTTC

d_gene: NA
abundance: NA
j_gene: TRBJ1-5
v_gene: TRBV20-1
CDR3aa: CSASTGLEQPQHF
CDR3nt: TGCAGTGCTAGTACAGGGCTAGAGCAGCCCCAGCATTTT

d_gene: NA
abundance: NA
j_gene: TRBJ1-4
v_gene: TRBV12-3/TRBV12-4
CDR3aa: CASTAAGEKLFF
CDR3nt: TGTGCCAGCACGGCGGCCGGAGAAAAACTGTTTTTT

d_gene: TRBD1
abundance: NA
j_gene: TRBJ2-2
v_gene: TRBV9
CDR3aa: CASSVNLRQGAGNTGELFF
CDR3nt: TGTGCCAGCAGCGTAAACCTACGACAGGGGGCTGGGAACACCGGGGAGCTGTTTTTT

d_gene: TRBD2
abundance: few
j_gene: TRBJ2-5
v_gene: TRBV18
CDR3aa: CASSPQLTSGEETQYF
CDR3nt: TGTGCCAGCTCACCACAGTTGACTAGCGGCGAGGAGACCCAGTACTTC

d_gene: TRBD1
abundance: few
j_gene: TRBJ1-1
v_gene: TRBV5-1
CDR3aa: CASSLDRGAGTEAFF
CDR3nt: TGCGCCAGCAGCTTGGACAGGGGAGCGGGCACTGAAGCTTTCTTT

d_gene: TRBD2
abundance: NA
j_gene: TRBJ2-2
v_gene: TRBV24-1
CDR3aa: CATSDLGLAGVNTGELFF
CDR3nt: TGTGCCACCAGTGATTTGGGACTAGCGGGCGTGAACACCGGGGAGCTGTTTTTT

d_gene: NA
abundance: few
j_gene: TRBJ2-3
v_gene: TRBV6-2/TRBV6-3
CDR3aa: CASSSRAVSTDTQYF
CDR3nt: TGTGCCAGCAGTTCTAGAGCGGTTAGCACAGATACGCAGTATTTT

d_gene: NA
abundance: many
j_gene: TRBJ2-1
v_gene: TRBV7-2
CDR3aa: CASSSSHKGLEQFF
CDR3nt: TGTGCCAGCAGCTCTTCCCACAAGGGGTTGGAGCAGTTCTTC

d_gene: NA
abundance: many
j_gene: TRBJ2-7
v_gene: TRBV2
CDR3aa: CASSTDSYEQYF
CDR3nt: TGTGCCAGCAGTACTGACAGCTACGAGCAGTACTTC

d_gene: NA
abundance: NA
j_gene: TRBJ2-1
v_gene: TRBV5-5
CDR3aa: CASSSLIDEQFF
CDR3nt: TGTGCCAGCAGCTCCCTTATCGATGAGCAGTTCTTC

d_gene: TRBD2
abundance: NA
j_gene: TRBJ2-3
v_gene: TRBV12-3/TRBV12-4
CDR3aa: CASSRASGSITDTQYF
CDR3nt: TGTGCCAGCAGTCGCGCTAGCGGGAGCATCACAGATACGCAGTATTTT

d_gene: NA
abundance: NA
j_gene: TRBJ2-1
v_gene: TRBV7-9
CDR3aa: CASSFRGSDEQFF
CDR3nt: TGTGCCAGCAGCTTCAGGGGTAGCGATGAGCAGTTCTTC

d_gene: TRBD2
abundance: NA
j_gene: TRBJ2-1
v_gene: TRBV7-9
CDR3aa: CASSLAGASSYNEQFF
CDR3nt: TGTGCCAGCAGCCTTGCGGGAGCTAGCTCCTACAATGAGCAGTTCTTC

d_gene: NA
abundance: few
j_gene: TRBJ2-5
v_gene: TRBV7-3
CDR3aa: CASSHLGGTQYF
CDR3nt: TGTGCCAGCAGCCATTTGGGGGGGACCCAGTACTTC

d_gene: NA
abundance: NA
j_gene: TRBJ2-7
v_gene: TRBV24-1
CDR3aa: CATSEGGSYEQYF
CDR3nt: TGTGCCACCAGTGAGGGCGGTTCCTACGAGCAGTACTTC

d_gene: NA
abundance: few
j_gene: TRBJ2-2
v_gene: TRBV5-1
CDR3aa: CASSLEHSNTGELFF
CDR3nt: TGCGCCAGCAGCTTGGAACACTCGAACACCGGGGAGCTGTTTTTT

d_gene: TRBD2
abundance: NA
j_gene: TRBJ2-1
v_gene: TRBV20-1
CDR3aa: CSARDPKREGPRNEQFF
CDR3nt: TGCAGTGCTAGAGATCCCAAGCGGGAGGGCCCTCGGAATGAGCAGTTCTTC

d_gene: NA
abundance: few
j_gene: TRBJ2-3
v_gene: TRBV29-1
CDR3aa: CSVEDQGGGPTDTQYF
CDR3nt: TGCAGCGTTGAAGATCAAGGCGGAGGCCCCACAGATACGCAGTACTTT

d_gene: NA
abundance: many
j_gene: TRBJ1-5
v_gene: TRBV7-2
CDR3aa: CASSSNSNQPQHF
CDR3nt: TGTGCCAGCAGCTCGAATAGCAATCAGCCCCAGCATTTT